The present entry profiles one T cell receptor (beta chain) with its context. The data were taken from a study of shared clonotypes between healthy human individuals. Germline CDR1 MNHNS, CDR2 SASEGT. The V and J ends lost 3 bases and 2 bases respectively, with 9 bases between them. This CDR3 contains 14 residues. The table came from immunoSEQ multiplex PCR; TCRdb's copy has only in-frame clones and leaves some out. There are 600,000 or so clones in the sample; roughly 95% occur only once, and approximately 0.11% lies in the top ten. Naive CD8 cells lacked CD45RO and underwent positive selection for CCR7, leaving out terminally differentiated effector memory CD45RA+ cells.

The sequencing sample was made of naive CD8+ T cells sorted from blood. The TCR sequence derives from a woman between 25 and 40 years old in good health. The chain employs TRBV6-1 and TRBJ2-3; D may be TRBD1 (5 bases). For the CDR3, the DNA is TGTGCCAGCAGTGAGACAGACCTCACAGATACGCAGTATTTT. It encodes CASSETDLTDTQYF.